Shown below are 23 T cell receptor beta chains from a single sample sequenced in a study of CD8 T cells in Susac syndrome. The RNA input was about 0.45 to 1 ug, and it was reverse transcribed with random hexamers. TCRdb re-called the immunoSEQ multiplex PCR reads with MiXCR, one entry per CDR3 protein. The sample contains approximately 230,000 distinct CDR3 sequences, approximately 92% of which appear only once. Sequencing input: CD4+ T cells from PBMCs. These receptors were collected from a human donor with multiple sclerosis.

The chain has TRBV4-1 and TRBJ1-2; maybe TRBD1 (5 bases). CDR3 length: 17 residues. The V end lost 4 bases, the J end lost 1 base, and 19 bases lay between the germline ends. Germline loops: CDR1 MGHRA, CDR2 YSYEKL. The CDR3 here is CASSPSPAAGNNYGYTF. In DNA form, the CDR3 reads TGCGCCAGCAGCCCGTCCCCCGCGGCAGGGAATAACTATGGCTACACCTTC.

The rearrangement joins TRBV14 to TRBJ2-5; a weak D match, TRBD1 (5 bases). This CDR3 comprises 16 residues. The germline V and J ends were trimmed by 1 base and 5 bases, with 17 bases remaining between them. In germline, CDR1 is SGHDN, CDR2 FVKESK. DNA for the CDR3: TGTGCCAGCAGCCAAGGGGTATGGGGCTCGGAGGAGACCCAGTACTTC. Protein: CASSQGVWGSEETQYF.

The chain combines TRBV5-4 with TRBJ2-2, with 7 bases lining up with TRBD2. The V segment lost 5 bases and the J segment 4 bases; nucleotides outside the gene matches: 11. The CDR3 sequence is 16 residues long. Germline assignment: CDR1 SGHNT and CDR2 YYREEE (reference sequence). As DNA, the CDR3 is TGTGCCAGCAGTCCATACCGACTAGCAGGCACCGGGGAGCTGTTTTTT. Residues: CASSPYRLAGTGELFF.

The CDR3 reads CASTGGISSYNEQFF. The CDR3 region has the DNA TGTGCCAGCACGGGCGGCATAAGCTCCTACAATGAGCAGTTCTTC. The V call is TRBV25-1, the J call TRBJ2-1; D not certain. With 7 bases removed from V and 0 bases from J, the gap between germline ends came to 13 bases. Germline CDR1 is MGHDK and CDR2 is SYGVNS. There are 15 residues in the CDR3.

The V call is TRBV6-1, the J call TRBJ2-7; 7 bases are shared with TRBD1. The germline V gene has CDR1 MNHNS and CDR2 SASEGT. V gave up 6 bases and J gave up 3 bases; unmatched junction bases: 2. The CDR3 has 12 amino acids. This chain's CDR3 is CASRGTDYEQYF. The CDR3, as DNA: TGTGCCAGCAGAGGGACAGACTACGAGCAGTACTTC.

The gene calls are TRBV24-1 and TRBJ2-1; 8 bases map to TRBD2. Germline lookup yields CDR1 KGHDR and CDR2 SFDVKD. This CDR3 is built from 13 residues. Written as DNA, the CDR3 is TGTGCGGTGAGCGGGAGTCCCTACAATGAGCAGTTCTTC. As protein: CAVSGSPYNEQFF.

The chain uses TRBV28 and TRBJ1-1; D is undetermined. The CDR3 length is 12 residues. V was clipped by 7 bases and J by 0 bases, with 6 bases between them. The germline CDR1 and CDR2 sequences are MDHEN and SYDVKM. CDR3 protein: CASIHMNTEAFF. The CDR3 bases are TGTGCCAGCATCCACATGAACACTGAAGCTTTCTTT.

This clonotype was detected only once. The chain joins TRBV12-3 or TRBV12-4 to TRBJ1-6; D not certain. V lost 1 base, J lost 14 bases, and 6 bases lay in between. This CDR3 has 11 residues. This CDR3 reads CASSLGEALHF. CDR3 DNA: TGTGCCAGCAGTTTAGGGGAGGCCCTCCACTTT.

This CDR3 is CASSLGITGELFF. In DNA form, the CDR3 reads TGCGCCAGCAGCTTGGGGATAACCGGGGAGCTGTTTTTT. The chain couples TRBV5-1 to TRBJ2-2; D remains ambiguous. Germline values: CDR1 SGHRS, CDR2 YFSETQ. There are 13 residues in the CDR3. Trimming removed 0 bases at V and 5 bases at J, with 5 bases between.

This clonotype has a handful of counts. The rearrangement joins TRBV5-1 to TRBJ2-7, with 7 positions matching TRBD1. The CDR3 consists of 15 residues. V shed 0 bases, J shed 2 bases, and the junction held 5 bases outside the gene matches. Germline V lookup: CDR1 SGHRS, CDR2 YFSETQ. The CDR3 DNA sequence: TGCGCCAGCAGCTTGGCCCGGGACAGCACCTACGAGCAGTACTTC. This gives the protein CASSLARDSTYEQYF.

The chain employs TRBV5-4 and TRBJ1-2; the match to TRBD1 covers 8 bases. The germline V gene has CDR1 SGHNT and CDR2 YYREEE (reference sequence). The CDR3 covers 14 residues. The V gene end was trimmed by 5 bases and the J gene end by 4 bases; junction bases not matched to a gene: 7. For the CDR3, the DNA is TGTGCCAGCAGTTCTTGGACAGGGACCTATGGCTACACCTTC. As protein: CASSSWTGTYGYTF.

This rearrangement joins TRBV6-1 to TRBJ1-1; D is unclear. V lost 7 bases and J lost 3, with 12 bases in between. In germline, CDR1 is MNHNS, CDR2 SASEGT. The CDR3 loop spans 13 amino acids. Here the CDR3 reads CASTRTLDTEAFF. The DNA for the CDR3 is TGTGCCAGCACTCGGACCCTCGACACTGAAGCTTTCTTT.

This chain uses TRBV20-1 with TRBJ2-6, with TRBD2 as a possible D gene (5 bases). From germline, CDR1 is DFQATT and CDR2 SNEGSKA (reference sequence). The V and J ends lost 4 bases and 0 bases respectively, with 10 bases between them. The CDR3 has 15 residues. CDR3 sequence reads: CSATTRGSGANVLTF. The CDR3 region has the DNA TGCAGTGCTACTACCCGGGGCTCTGGGGCCAACGTCCTGACTTTC.

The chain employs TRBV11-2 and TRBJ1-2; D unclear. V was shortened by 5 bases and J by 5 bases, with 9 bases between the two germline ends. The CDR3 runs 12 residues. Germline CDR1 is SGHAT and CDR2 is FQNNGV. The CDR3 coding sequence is TGTGCCAGCAGCGCAACCCCATATGGCTACACCTTC. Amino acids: CASSATPYGYTF.

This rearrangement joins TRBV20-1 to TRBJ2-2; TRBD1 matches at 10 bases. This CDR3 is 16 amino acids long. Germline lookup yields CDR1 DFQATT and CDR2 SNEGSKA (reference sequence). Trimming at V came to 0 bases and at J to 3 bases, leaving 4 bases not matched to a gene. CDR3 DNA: TGCAGTGCTAGAGAATGGGACAGGGGAGACACCGGGGAGCTGTTTTTT. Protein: CSAREWDRGDTGELFF.

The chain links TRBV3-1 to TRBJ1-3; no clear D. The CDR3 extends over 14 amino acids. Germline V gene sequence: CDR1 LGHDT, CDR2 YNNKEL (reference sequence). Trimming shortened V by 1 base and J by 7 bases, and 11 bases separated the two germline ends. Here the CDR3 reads CASSQGVTRNTIYF. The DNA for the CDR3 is TGTGCCAGCAGCCAAGGTGTGACGAGGAACACCATATATTTT.

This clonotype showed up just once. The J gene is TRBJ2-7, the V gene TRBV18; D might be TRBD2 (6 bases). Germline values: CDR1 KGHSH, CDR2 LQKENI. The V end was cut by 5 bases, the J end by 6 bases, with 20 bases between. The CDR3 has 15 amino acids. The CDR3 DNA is TGTGCCAGCTCATCCCAACGGGAGAGTTACGGCGAGCAGTACTTC. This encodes CASSSQRESYGEQYF.

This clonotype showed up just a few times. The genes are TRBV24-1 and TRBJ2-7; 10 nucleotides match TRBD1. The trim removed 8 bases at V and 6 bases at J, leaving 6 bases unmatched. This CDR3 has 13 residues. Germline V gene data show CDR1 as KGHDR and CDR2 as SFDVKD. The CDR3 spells CATNEGQGLEQYF. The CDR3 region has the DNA TGTGCCACCAATGAGGGACAGGGGCTCGAGCAGTACTTC.

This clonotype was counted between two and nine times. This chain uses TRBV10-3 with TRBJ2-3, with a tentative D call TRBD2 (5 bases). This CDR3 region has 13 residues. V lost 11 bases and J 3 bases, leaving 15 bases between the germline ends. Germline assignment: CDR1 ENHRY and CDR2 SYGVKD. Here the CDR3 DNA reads TGTGCCTCCCGAGGGTCTAGTACAGATACGCAGTATTTT. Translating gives CASRGSSTDTQYF.

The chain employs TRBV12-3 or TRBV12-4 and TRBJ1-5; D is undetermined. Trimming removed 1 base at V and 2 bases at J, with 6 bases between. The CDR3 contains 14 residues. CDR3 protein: CASSLEGGNQPQHF. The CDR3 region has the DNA TGTGCCAGCAGTTTAGAGGGAGGCAATCAGCCCCAGCATTTT.

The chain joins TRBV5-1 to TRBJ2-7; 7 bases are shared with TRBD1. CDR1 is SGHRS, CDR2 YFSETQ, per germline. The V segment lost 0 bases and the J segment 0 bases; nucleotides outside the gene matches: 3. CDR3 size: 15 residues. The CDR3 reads CASSLAGQFSYEQYF. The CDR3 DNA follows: TGCGCCAGCAGCTTGGCGGGACAGTTCTCCTACGAGCAGTACTTC.

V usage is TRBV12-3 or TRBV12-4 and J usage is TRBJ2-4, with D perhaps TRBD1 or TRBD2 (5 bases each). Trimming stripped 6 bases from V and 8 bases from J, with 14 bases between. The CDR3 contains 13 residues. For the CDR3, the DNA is TGTGCCAGCAGGTACGGGGCTATCGACATTCAGTACTTC. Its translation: CASRYGAIDIQYF.

CDR3 bases: TGCAGCGTTGAGAGCCCTTCCCGCGGGAAAAACATTCAGTACTTC. Protein: CSVESPSRGKNIQYF. The chain is built from TRBV29-1 and TRBJ2-4; weak D call: TRBD2 (5 bases). The CDR3 is 15 residues long. Trimming took off 3 bases at V and 4 bases at J, with 16 bases between the two ends. The germline V gene encodes CDR1 SQVTM and CDR2 ANQGSEA.